Listed below are T cell receptor beta chains from one sample, sequenced in a study of blood T cells in healthy people across ages. TCRdb analysed the 5' RACE reads with MiXCR anew, one entry per CDR3 protein. The table has roughly 800,000 distinct CDR3 sequences, 35% to 40% seen once; the top ten hold roughly 13%. Sample: blood. The receptor source for this set is a man aged 18 to 35 in good health. Both conserved end residues are part of each CDR3. The D gene is left open where the match is weak. Clone size appears in some rows only: once, few, many, or a class for an expanded clone.

CDR3 protein	CDR3 DNA	D gene	clone size	V gene	J gene
CASSQELQAWGYGYTF	TGTGCCAGCAGCCAAGAGCTACAGGCTTGGGGCTATGGCTACACCTTC	-	few	TRBV4-2	TRBJ1-2
CASSELVYGNEQFF	TGTGCCAGCAGTGAATTGGTTTACGGCAATGAGCAGTTCTTC	-	few	TRBV25-1	TRBJ2-1
CASQLPSTDTQYF	TGTGCCAGCCAACTCCCGAGCACAGATACGCAGTATTTT	-	-	TRBV6-2/TRBV6-3	TRBJ2-3
CASSLGGRTDTQYF	TGTGCCAGCAGCTTAGGCGGCCGCACAGATACGCAGTATTTT	-	many	TRBV7-2	TRBJ2-3
CASSYPQATTNTEAFF	TGTGCCAGCAGTTACCCGCAGGCCACCACGAACACTGAAGCTTTCTTT	-	few	TRBV6-6	TRBJ1-1
CSARKDRNNYNEQFF	TGCAGTGCTAGAAAGGACAGAAACAACTACAATGAGCAGTTCTTC	-	many	TRBV20-1	TRBJ2-1
CASRDGGGTKSTEAFF	TGTGCCAGCAGGGACGGAGGGGGGACGAAGTCCACTGAAGCTTTCTTT	-	once	TRBV2	TRBJ1-1
CASSLYGTQGAEDTQYF	TGTGCCAGCAGTTTATACGGCACACAGGGGGCGGAAGATACGCAGTATTTT	TRBD1	-	TRBV6-6	TRBJ2-3
CSARASGVIGNEQFF	TGCAGTGCTAGGGCTAGCGGGGTCATCGGCAATGAGCAGTTCTTC	TRBD2	many	TRBV20-1	TRBJ2-1
CASSVVSDSYGYTF	TGCGCCAGCAGCGTGGTGTCGGATAGTTATGGCTACACCTTC	-	once	TRBV5-1	TRBJ1-2
CSALGGSYGYTF	TGCAGCGCGCTTGGGGGTAGCTATGGCTACACCTTC	-	-	TRBV29-1	TRBJ1-2
CASRTESYGYTF	TGTGCCAGCAGGACAGAGTCCTATGGCTACACCTTC	-	-	TRBV7-2	TRBJ1-2
CASSPRNNEQFF	TGTGCCAGCTCACCCAGGAACAATGAGCAGTTCTTC	-	-	TRBV18	TRBJ2-1
CSVVLADNNEQFF	TGCAGCGTCGTACTAGCGGATAACAATGAGCAGTTCTTC	TRBD2	few	TRBV29-1	TRBJ2-1
CASSLIGTDGYTF	TGTGCCAGCAGTTTAATTGGCACGGATGGCTACACCTTC	-	-	TRBV12-3/TRBV12-4	TRBJ1-2
CSVPPVWGGDNEQFF	TGCAGTGTCCCACCGGTCTGGGGGGGGGACAATGAGCAGTTCTTC	TRBD2	many	TRBV20-1	TRBJ2-1
CSAGGQSNSPLHF	TGCAGTGCAGGGGGACAGTCTAATTCACCCCTCCACTTT	TRBD1	few	TRBV20-1	TRBJ1-6
CASSARQGGNTIYF	TGTGCCAGCAGTGCCCGACAGGGTGGAAACACCATATATTTT	TRBD1	few	TRBV12-3/TRBV12-4	TRBJ1-3
CKPGQANYGYTF	TGCAAACCGGGACAAGCTAACTATGGCTACACCTTC	-	few	TRBV20-1	TRBJ1-2
CASSSESGTNSQPQHF	TGTGCCAGCAGCTCGGAATCCGGGACAAATAGTCAGCCCCAGCATTTT	-	-	TRBV7-2	TRBJ1-5
CSVRSGTGNNEQFF	TGCAGCGTCCGATCCGGGACAGGGAATAATGAGCAGTTCTTC	TRBD1	few	TRBV29-1	TRBJ2-1
CRGVGDTEAFF	TGCAGGGGGGTGGGGGACACTGAAGCTTTCTTT	-	-	TRBV20-1	TRBJ1-1
CAISGTTTPYEQYF	TGTGCCATCAGTGGGACGACAACACCCTACGAGCAGTACTTC	-	few	TRBV10-3	TRBJ2-7
CASSLRDGGYGSYNEQYF	TGTGCCAGCAGCTTACGGGACGGGGGGTACGGCTCCTACAATGAGCAGTACTTC	TRBD2	-	TRBV7-8	TRBJ2-7
CSAGISAGGPQETQFF	TGCAGTGCGGGCATTTCGGCGGGGGGGCCTCAAGAGACCCAGTTCTTC	TRBD2	-	TRBV20-1	TRBJ2-1
CASSLVPGEHQETQYF	TGTGCCAGCAGTTTAGTTCCAGGGGAACACCAAGAGACCCAGTACTTC	-	few	TRBV12-3/TRBV12-4	TRBJ2-5
CASSLGSRTGYGYTF	TGCGCCAGCAGCTTGGGGTCCCGGACAGGGTATGGCTACACCTTC	TRBD1	-	TRBV5-1	TRBJ1-2
CASSQWDKARYF	TGCGCCAGCAGCCAGTGGGACAAGGCCCGGTATTTT	-	-	TRBV4-1	TRBJ2-3
CASSQDDGYNTEAFF	TGCGCCAGCAGCCAGGATGACGGGTACAACACTGAAGCTTTCTTT	-	-	TRBV4-3	TRBJ1-1
CASNLQGWDQPQHF	TGTGCCAGCAACCTACAGGGGTGGGATCAGCCCCAGCATTTT	TRBD1	many	TRBV12-3/TRBV12-4	TRBJ1-5
CTTSAGQASYTF	TGTACCACCAGCGCGGGACAGGCGAGCTACACCTTC	TRBD1	-	TRBV24-1	TRBJ1-2
CASLGGSKNIQYF	TGTGCCAGCCTAGGGGGTTCCAAAAACATTCAGTACTTC	-	-	TRBV12-3/TRBV12-4	TRBJ2-4
CASTYGADEQYF	TGTGCCAGCACCTATGGGGCGGACGAGCAGTACTTC	-	-	TRBV12-3/TRBV12-4	TRBJ2-7
CASSQDLRGAYSNQPQHF	TGCGCCAGCAGCCAAGATCTTCGGGGGGCTTATAGCAATCAGCCCCAGCATTTT	-	-	TRBV4-1	TRBJ1-5
CASRTGTQPYNEQFF	TGCGCCAGCAGGACCGGGACTCAGCCCTACAATGAGCAGTTCTTC	-	-	TRBV5-1	TRBJ2-1
CASSPPSADTQYF	TGTGCCAGCTCACCACCGAGCGCAGATACGCAGTATTTT	-	-	TRBV18	TRBJ2-3
CASSYTENIQYF	TGTGCCAGCAGTTACACTGAAAACATTCAGTACTTC	-	many	TRBV12-3/TRBV12-4	TRBJ2-4
CASSIRNGPGVDTEAFF	TGTGCCAGCAGTATCCGTAACGGGCCCGGGGTCGACACTGAAGCTTTCTTT	-	-	TRBV7-2	TRBJ1-1
CAGSLGQGSYEQYF	TGTGCCGGCAGCTTGGGACAGGGATCCTACGAGCAGTACTTC	TRBD1	-	TRBV5-6	TRBJ2-7
CSAAEGSAGGVFDYGYTF	TGCAGTGCTGCCGAAGGGTCGGCCGGGGGGGTGTTTGACTATGGCTACACCTTC	-	-	TRBV20-1	TRBJ1-2
CASSRTDQPQHF	TGTGCCAGCAGCCGAACCGACCAGCCCCAGCATTTT	-	few	TRBV5-6	TRBJ1-5
CASSLAQGSLNQPQHF	TGTGCCAGCAGCTTAGCTCAGGGGAGCCTCAATCAGCCCCAGCATTTT	-	-	TRBV7-8	TRBJ1-5
CASSQIAGGRDEQFF	TGCGCCAGCAGCCAGATAGCGGGGGGGCGCGATGAGCAGTTCTTC	TRBD2	few	TRBV4-3	TRBJ2-1
CASSQGPDVQGIRNEQYF	TGCGCCAGCAGCCAAGGCCCTGACGTACAGGGGATTAGGAACGAGCAGTACTTC	TRBD1	few	TRBV4-1	TRBJ2-7
CSARGGFDYEQYF	TGCAGTGCTAGAGGGGGGTTCGACTACGAGCAGTACTTC	-	-	TRBV20-1	TRBJ2-7
CASSLARTGWGLGNEQYF	TGTGCCAGCAGCTTGGCCCGGACAGGGTGGGGCCTAGGGAATGAGCAGTACTTC	TRBD1	-	TRBV5-4	TRBJ2-7
CASSAEGGGSYNSPLHF	TGTGCCAGCAGCGCCGAGGGGGGTGGGTCCTATAATTCACCCCTCCACTTT	-	-	TRBV9	TRBJ1-6
CASSLTPGDYGYTF	TGTGCCAGCAGCTTGACCCCGGGAGACTATGGCTACACCTTC	-	many	TRBV7-2	TRBJ1-2
CASSQDVNGGARNSPLHF	TGCGCCAGCAGCCAAGATGTAAACGGGGGGGCGCGTAATTCACCCCTCCACTTT	-	many	TRBV4-3	TRBJ1-6
CASSFGGSHEKLFF	TGTGCCAGCAGCTTTGGAGGGTCTCATGAAAAACTGTTTTTT	-	-	TRBV7-9	TRBJ1-4
CSAAASVQFF	TGCAGTGCCGCGGCGTCTGTGCAGTTCTTC	-	few	TRBV20-1	TRBJ2-1
CASSQDFPESYGYTF	TGCGCCAGCAGCCAAGATTTTCCGGAATCCTATGGCTACACCTTC	-	few	TRBV4-3	TRBJ1-2
CATGSSRSGGTEAFF	TGTGCCACAGGTTCTTCTCGGTCTGGTGGGACTGAAGCTTTCTTT	-	few	TRBV2	TRBJ1-1
CASSLEGAGREQYF	TGCGCCAGCAGCTTGGAAGGGGCGGGACGCGAGCAGTACTTC	-	few	TRBV5-1	TRBJ2-7
CASSLFASTDTQYF	TGCGCCAGCAGCTTGTTCGCTAGCACAGATACGCAGTATTTT	-	-	TRBV5-1	TRBJ2-3